This T cell receptor (beta chain) derives from a study of shared clonotypes between healthy human individuals. General study findings and limits: The study's rarefaction showed incomplete sorted-subset sequencing despite large depth.

TCRdb's copy holds only in-frame clones and misses some; the assay was immunoSEQ multiplex PCR. Of about 550,000 clones detected, less than 97% appear once; the ten largest clones hold approximately 0.1%. The naive CD8 population came from CD45RO-negative cells selected for CCR7, without terminally differentiated effector memory CD45RA+ cells. With V trimmed by 1 base and J by 13 bases, 14 bases remained unmatched. Germline CDR1 reads GTSNPN; CDR2 reads SVGIG (reference sequence). The CDR3 is 15 amino acids. Points on this clone: As yet, its antigen is unknown.

Material: naive CD8+ T cells sorted from blood. The V and J genes are TRBV30 and TRBJ1-4; the match to TRBD1 covers 8 bases. This TCR was sampled from a woman younger than 45 in good health. The CDR3 spells CAWSASGTGLYRLFF. DNA of the CDR3: TGTGCCTGGAGTGCCTCCGGGACAGGCCTTTATCGACTGTTTTTT.